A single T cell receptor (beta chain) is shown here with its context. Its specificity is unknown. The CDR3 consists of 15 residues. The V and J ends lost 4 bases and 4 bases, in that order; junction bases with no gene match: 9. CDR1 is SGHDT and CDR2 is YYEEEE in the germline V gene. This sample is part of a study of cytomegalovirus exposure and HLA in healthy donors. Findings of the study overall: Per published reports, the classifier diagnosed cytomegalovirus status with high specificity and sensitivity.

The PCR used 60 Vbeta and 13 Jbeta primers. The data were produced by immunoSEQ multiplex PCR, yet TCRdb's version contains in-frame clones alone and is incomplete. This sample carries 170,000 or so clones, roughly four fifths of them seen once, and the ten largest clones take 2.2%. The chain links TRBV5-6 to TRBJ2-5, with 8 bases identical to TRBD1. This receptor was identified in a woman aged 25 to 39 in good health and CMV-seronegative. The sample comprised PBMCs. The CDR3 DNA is TGTGCCAGCAGCCGCCCTGGACAGGGAGGAGAGACCCAGTACTTC. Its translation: CASSRPGQGGETQYF.